The present T cell receptor (beta chain) was sequenced within a study of brain metastases from non-small cell lung cancer. Germline V CDR1 and CDR2: SGHTA, FQGNSA. Unmatched junction bases numbered 12, after V lost 4 bases and J lost 10 bases. The CDR3 is 16 amino acids. TCRdb's table, derived via immunoSEQ multiplex PCR, lists solely in-frame clones and lacks some. The data show about 4,900 clones, with about three quarters seen just once and under 6.5% held by the top ten. There are a few counts of this clone. The receptor comes from a donor aged 40 or over with non-small cell lung cancer. The rearrangement uses TRBV7-2 and TRBJ1-6; 8 positions agree with TRBD1. The sequenced material came from primary lung tumor tissue. The CDR3 DNA reads TGTGCCAGCAGCTCACCTGTGGACAGGGTTCGATCACCCCTCCACTTT. Its translation: CASSSPVDRVRSPLHF.